These T cell receptor beta chains were read from a single sample in a study of CD8+CD57+ T cells in acquired aplastic anemia. TCRdb ran MiXCR on the reads and lists one entry per CDR3 protein. The sample records approximately 270,000 distinct CDR3 sequences, 45% to 70% being singletons. Material for sequencing was sorted CD4+, CD8+, or CD8+CD57+ T cells (not recorded which) from PBMCs. These receptors were taken from a human donor with severe aplastic anemia or a healthy control (not recorded which). CDR3s include the opening cysteine and the closing phenylalanine or tryptophan. Fields, in order: V gene, clone size, J gene, D gene, CDR3 DNA, CDR3 protein. D genes are given only for firm matches. Size is omitted from some rows. Given values are once, few, many or a class for expanded clones.

TRBV7-3	NA	TRBJ2-7	NA	TGTGCCAGCAGCTTAACAGGGGTTCCCCCCTACGAGCAGTACTTC	CASSLTGVPPYEQYF
TRBV6-6	NA	TRBJ1-2	NA	TGTGCCTCCTTAGCATGGAGGGGGGGTAACTATGGCTACACCTTC	CASLAWRGGNYGYTF
TRBV4-1	few	TRBJ2-5	NA	TGCGCCAGCAGCCAAGATGGCACTAGCAGCAATCGGGAGACCCAGTACTTC	CASSQDGTSSNRETQYF
TRBV15	NA	TRBJ2-5	TRBD2	TGTGCCACCAGCAAAGAGGCCGGGGGGGGGGACCAAGAGACCCAGTACTTC	CATSKEAGGGDQETQYF
TRBV7-6	NA	TRBJ1-1	NA	TGTGCCAGCAAAGCCAGCCCGACCTCTGGAAACACTGAAGCTTTCTTT	CASKASPTSGNTEAFF
TRBV5-1	many	TRBJ2-7	NA	TGCGCCAGCAGCTTAGGGGTCTACGAGCAGTACTTC	CASSLGVYEQYF
TRBV15	NA	TRBJ1-5	NA	TGTGCCACCAGCAGAGATAGCGGTCAGCCCCAGCATTTT	CATSRDSGQPQHF
TRBV7-8	NA	TRBJ2-3	NA	TGTGCCAGCAGCTCCCTTACTAGTTTTGGCACAGATACGCAGTATTTT	CASSSLTSFGTDTQYF
TRBV6-1	NA	TRBJ1-5	NA	TGTGCCAGCAGTGATGTCCCGGCGAAGCTAAATCAGCCCCAGCATTTT	CASSDVPAKLNQPQHF
TRBV7-6	NA	TRBJ1-1	TRBD1	TGTGCCAGCAGCAAAGGACTGGGACAGGCGGGGACGGGGTACACTGAAGCTTTCTTT	CASSKGLGQAGTGYTEAFF
TRBV20-1	few	TRBJ2-7	NA	TGCAGTGTTCTCAGGGTTAACGAGCAGTACTTC	CSVLRVNEQYF
TRBV20-1	many	TRBJ1-1	NA	TGCAGTGCTAGTTTTGGGAGTGGGACTGAAGCTTTCTTT	CSASFGSGTEAFF
TRBV7-9	few	TRBJ2-7	TRBD2	TGTGCCAGCAGCTGGTTAGCGGGAGCGTCCTACGAGCAGTACTTC	CASSWLAGASYEQYF
TRBV20-1	NA	TRBJ1-5	NA	TGCAGTGCTGTAGGGGGAGAGAAACAGCCCCAGCATTTT	CSAVGGEKQPQHF
TRBV10-3	NA	TRBJ2-3	TRBD2	TGTGCCATCAGTTTAGCGGGAGGGGTCACAGATACGCAGTATTTT	CAISLAGGVTDTQYF
TRBV7-8	NA	TRBJ2-5	NA	TGTGCCAGCAGCTCCCCGACTCTGGAGACCCAGTACTTC	CASSSPTLETQYF
TRBV25-1	NA	TRBJ2-5	NA	TGTGCCAGCAGTATAAGCGCTCAAGAGACCCAGTACTTC	CASSISAQETQYF
TRBV7-2	NA	TRBJ1-2	TRBD1	TGTGCCAGCAGCTCTCAGACAGGGGGCTCAGGCTACACCTTC	CASSSQTGGSGYTF
TRBV24-1	NA	TRBJ1-2	TRBD1	TGTGCCACCAGTGACCCGGACAGGGATGGCTACACCTTC	CATSDPDRDGYTF
TRBV5-5	few	TRBJ1-4	TRBD1	TGTGCCAGCAGCTTGAAGGGGACAGGGAGTGAAAAACTGTTTTTT	CASSLKGTGSEKLFF
TRBV2	NA	TRBJ1-4	NA	TGTGCCAGCAGTATGGGGGCGGGAGAAAAACTGTTTTTT	CASSMGAGEKLFF
TRBV5-1	NA	TRBJ2-1	NA	TGCGCCAGCAGCTTCTCCGCCGAGCAGTTCTTC	CASSFSAEQFF
TRBV27	NA	TRBJ1-6	TRBD1	TGTGCCAGCAGTCCGCACTGGGACAGGGGGCGTATTAAACCTTCACCCCTCCACTTT	CASSPHWDRGRIKPSPLHF
TRBV2	NA	TRBJ1-2	TRBD1	TGTGCCAGCAGTGCCCCAACAGGGGGCGTCGACTATGGCTACACCTTC	CASSAPTGGVDYGYTF
TRBV5-1	NA	TRBJ2-7	NA	TGCGCCAGCTCGGTCGGCTCCTACGAGCAGTACTTC	CASSVGSYEQYF
TRBV7-9	NA	TRBJ2-1	NA	TGTGCCAGCAGCTTAAGATCCACATACAATGAGCAGTTCTTC	CASSLRSTYNEQFF
TRBV11-3	many	TRBJ2-7	NA	TGTGCCAGCAGCTTATGGGGCGGCTCCTCTAGCGAGCAGTACTTC	CASSLWGGSSSEQYF
TRBV24-1	NA	TRBJ2-1	TRBD1	TGTGCCACCAGTGATTGGACAGGGGGCTCCTACAATGAGCAGTTCTTC	CATSDWTGGSYNEQFF
TRBV30	many	TRBJ2-1	NA	TGTGCCCCGGCCGGCAGGGCGCAGTTCTTC	CAPAGRAQFF
TRBV9	once	TRBJ2-5	TRBD2	TGTGCCAGCAGCGGACTAGCGGGGGGGGGCCAAGAGACCCAGTACTTC	CASSGLAGGGQETQYF
TRBV7-2	NA	TRBJ1-1	NA	TGTGCCAGCAGCTTACCGACAGCCAGGAACACTGAAGCTTTCTTT	CASSLPTARNTEAFF
TRBV2	NA	TRBJ1-6	NA	TGTGCCACCAGCAGAGATATTTACGGGTCTCCCTATAATTCACCCCTCCACTTT	CATSRDIYGSPYNSPLHF
TRBV5-8	many	TRBJ2-7	NA	TGTGCCAGCAGCCACGCAGCCGGGGGCCGGACGTACGAGCAGTACTTC	CASSHAAGGRTYEQYF
TRBV7-9	NA	TRBJ2-7	NA	TGTGCCAGCAGCTTAGACGGAGGATGGGAGCAGTACTTC	CASSLDGGWEQYF
TRBV11-2	NA	TRBJ2-5	NA	TGTGCCAGCAGCTCTCCGGGTGGCCAGTACTTC	CASSSPGGQYF